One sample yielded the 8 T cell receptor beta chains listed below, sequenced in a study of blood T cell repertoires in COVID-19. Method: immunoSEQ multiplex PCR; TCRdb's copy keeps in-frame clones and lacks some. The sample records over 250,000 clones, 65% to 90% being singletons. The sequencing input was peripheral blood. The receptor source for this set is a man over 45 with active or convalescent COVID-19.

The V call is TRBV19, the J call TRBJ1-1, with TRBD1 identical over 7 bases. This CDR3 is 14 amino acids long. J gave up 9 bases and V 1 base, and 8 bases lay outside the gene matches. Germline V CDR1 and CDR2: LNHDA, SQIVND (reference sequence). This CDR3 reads CASSIVSDRRKAFF. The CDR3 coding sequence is TGTGCCAGTAGTATAGTCTCGGACAGGCGGAAAGCTTTCTTT. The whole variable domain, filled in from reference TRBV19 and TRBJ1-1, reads DGGITQSPKYLFRKEGQNVTLSCEQNLNHDAMYWYRQDPGQGLRLIYYSQIVNDFQKGDIAEGYSVSREKKESFPLTVTSAQKNPTAFYLCASSIVSDRRKAFFGQGTRLTVV.

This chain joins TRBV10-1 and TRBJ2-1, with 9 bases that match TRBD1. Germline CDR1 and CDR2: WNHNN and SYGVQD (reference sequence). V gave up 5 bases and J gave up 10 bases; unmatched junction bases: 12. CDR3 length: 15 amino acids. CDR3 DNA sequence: TGCGCCAGCAGTTACGCGGACAGGGGTCGGAGAGAGCAGTTCTTC. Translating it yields CASSYADRGRREQFF.

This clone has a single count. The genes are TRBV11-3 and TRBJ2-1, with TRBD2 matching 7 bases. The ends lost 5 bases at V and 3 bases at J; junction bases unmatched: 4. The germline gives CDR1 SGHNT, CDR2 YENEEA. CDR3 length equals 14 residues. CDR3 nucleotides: TGTGCCAGCAGCCGTAGCGGGTTCTACAATGAGCAGTTCTTC. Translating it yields CASSRSGFYNEQFF.

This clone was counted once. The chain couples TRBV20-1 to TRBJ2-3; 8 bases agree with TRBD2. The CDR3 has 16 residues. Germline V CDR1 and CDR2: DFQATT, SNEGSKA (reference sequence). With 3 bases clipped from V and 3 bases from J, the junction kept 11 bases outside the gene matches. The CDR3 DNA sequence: TGCAGTGCTAGTTGGGTAGCGGGGTCAGGGACAGATACGCAGTATTTT. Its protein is CSASWVAGSGTDTQYF.

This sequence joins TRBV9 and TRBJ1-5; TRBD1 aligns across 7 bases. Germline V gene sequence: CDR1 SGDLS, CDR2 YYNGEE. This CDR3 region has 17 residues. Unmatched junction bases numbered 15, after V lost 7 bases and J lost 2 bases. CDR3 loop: CASVVPSRTGGNQPQHF. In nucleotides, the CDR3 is TGTGCCAGCGTAGTACCCTCCAGGACAGGAGGCAATCAGCCCCAGCATTTT. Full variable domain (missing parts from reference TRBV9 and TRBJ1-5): DSGVTQTPKHLITATGQRVTLRCSPRSGDLSVYWYQQSLDQGLQFLIQYYNGEERAKGNILERFSAQQFPDLHSELNLSSLELGDSALYFCASVVPSRTGGNQPQHFGDGTRLSIL.

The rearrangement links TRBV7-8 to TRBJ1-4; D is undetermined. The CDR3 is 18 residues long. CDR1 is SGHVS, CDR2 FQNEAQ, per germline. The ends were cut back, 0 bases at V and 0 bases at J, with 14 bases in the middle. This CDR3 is CASSLARWQAATNEKLFF. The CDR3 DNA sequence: TGTGCCAGCAGCTTAGCGCGATGGCAGGCTGCAACTAATGAAAAACTGTTTTTT.

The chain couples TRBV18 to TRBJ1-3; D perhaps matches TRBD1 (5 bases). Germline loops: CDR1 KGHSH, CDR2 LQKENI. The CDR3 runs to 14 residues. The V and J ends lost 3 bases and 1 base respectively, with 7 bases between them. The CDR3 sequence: CASSPGGSGNTIYF. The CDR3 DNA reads TGTGCCAGCTCACCGGGGGGTTCTGGAAACACCATATATTTT.

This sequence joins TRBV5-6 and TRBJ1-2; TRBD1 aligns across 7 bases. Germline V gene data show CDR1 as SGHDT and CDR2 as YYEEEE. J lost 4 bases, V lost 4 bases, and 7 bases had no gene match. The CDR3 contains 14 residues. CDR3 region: CASSQTGVSYGYTF. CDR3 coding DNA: TGTGCCAGCAGCCAAACAGGGGTATCCTATGGCTACACCTTC.